These 28 T cell receptor beta chains were all obtained from the same sample, sequenced in a study of T-cell memory formation after mild COVID-19. Each CDR3 protein gets one entry after TCRdb re-called the 5' RACE reads with MiXCR. Of about 350,000 distinct CDR3 sequences detected, roughly an eighth appear once; the ten largest clones hold about 20%. Sequenced material: PBMCs or a T cell subset sorted from them (not recorded which). The source is a man younger than 30 who had mild COVID-19 (a few samples of this study predate the infection). Cell type and time point are not known.

This clonotype is large. The rearrangement links TRBV7-6 to TRBJ2-3; 10 bases line up with TRBD1. V dropped 1 base and J dropped 4; count of bases not matched to a gene: 5. The CDR3 contains 16 residues. In germline, CDR1 is SGHVS, CDR2 FNYEAQ. Here the CDR3 reads CASSLEGDRGSDTQYF. For the CDR3, the DNA is TGTGCCAGCAGCTTAGAAGGGGACAGGGGTTCAGATACGCAGTATTTT.

This clonotype came up a few times. The chain couples TRBV2 to TRBJ2-2; TRBD2 aligns across 9 bases. After removal of 4 bases from V and 4 bases from J, the junction contained 7 bases not matched to a gene. CDR3 length: 16 residues. In germline, CDR1 is SNHLY, CDR2 FYNNEI. The CDR3 DNA is TGTGCCAGCAGTGGGAATAGCGGGGGTTTCACCGGGGAGCTGTTTTTT. Translating gives CASSGNSGGFTGELFF.

This chain links TRBV15 with TRBJ1-2, with D hard to call. The CDR3 is 13 amino acids. V was clipped by 0 bases and J by 5 bases, with 7 bases between them. Per germline, CDR1 LNHNV and CDR2 YYDKDF (reference sequence). CDR3 nucleotide sequence: TGTGCCACCAGCAGAGAGTCGAGTTATGGCTACACCTTC. The encoded protein is CATSRESSYGYTF.

This clonotype was observed many times. V gene TRBV2 combines with J gene TRBJ2-1, with no clear D. The germline V gene has CDR1 SNHLY and CDR2 FYNNEI. The length of the CDR3 is 12 residues. Trimming shortened V by 7 bases and J by 4 bases, and 8 bases separated the two germline ends. DNA of the CDR3: TGTGCCAGCACCTCGCGGTACAATGAGCAGTTCTTC. Protein: CASTSRYNEQFF.

CDR3 protein: CERGPQHF. The CDR3 bases are TGTGAGAGGGGGCCCCAGCATTTT. The gene calls are TRBV24-1 and TRBJ1-5, with D perhaps TRBD1 (5 bases). The germline gives CDR1 KGHDR, CDR2 SFDVKD. CDR3 length: 8 amino acids.

This clonotype was observed at least ten times. J is TRBJ2-5 and V is TRBV15; D is ambiguous. This CDR3 region has 14 residues. Trimming took off 0 bases at V and 5 bases at J, with 10 bases between the two ends. CDR1 and CDR2 from the germline V gene are LNHNV and YYDKDF (reference sequence). CDR3 amino acids: CATSRDSRGETQYF. DNA for the CDR3: TGTGCCACCAGCAGAGATAGCCGTGGGGAGACCCAGTACTTC.

This clonotype occurred a few times. The rearrangement uses TRBV4-3 and TRBJ2-7; TRBD2 aligns across 9 bases. CDR3 length: 14 amino acids. Germline assignment: CDR1 LGHNA and CDR2 YSLEER. The V segment lost 1 base and the J segment 3 bases; nucleotides outside the gene matches: 1. DNA of the CDR3: TGCGCCAGCAGCCAAGGGCGGGAGGGCTACGAGCAGTACTTC. As protein: CASSQGREGYEQYF.

The gene calls are TRBV12-3 or TRBV12-4 and TRBJ2-3, with D unresolved. V lost 10 bases and J lost 1, with 18 bases in between. This CDR3 is built from 15 residues. In nucleotides, the CDR3 is TGTGCCACCGGTAATCTCAACCTTGGCACAGATACGCAGTATTTT. Translation: CATGNLNLGTDTQYF.

A few counts support this clonotype. This chain connects TRBV6-5 to TRBJ2-7; D is tentatively TRBD1 or TRBD2 (5 bases each). V was pared by 2 bases and J by 5 bases, with 7 bases between. The CDR3 length is 12 residues. Per germline, CDR1 MNHEY and CDR2 SVGAGI. CDR3 in DNA: TGTGCCAGCAGTTACGGGGGAAACGAGCAGTACTTC. Encoded protein: CASSYGGNEQYF.

In this sample, this clonotype turned up many times. This chain links TRBV11-1 with TRBJ2-2; 12 nucleotides align to TRBD2. With 6 bases clipped from V and 5 bases from J, the junction kept 4 bases outside the gene matches. The CDR3 spans 15 residues. The V gene's germline CDR1 is SGHAT and CDR2 FQDESV (reference sequence). The CDR3 reads CASRWTSGETGELFF. CDR3 DNA sequence: TGTGCCAGCAGGTGGACTAGCGGGGAGACCGGGGAGCTGTTTTTT.

The chain combines TRBV20-1 with TRBJ2-1, with D possibly matching TRBD2 (6 bases). Trimming took 3 bases from V and 15 from J, leaving 18 bases between them. This CDR3 comprises 12 residues. The germline V gene encodes CDR1 DFQATT and CDR2 SNEGSKA (reference sequence). The CDR3 reads CSASRAGAGGFF. The CDR3 DNA follows: TGCAGTGCTAGTCGGGCCGGGGCCGGGGGGTTCTTC.

The sample holds many counts of this clonotype. The rearrangement joins TRBV7-3 to TRBJ2-3; 9 bases fit TRBD2. The CDR3 covers 14 residues. The V gene's germline CDR1 is SGHTA and CDR2 FQGTGA. V dropped 3 bases and J dropped 3; count of bases not matched to a gene: 1. The CDR3, as DNA: TGTGCCAGCAGCTTCGGACTAGCGACAGATACGCAGTATTTT. This translates into CASSFGLATDTQYF.

This clonotype was observed a handful of times. The V and J genes are TRBV5-1 and TRBJ1-2; the D gene is possibly TRBD1 (6 bases). The CDR3 extends over 12 amino acids. Germline-derived CDR1 and CDR2 are SGHRS and YFSETQ. The V and J ends lost 3 bases and 8 bases respectively, with 11 bases between them. The chain's CDR3 is CASSYTGLGYTF. The CDR3 DNA follows: TGCGCCAGCAGCTACACAGGGCTCGGCTACACCTTC. Based on the CDR3 plus reference TRBV5-1 and TRBJ1-2, the full variable domain is KAGVTQTPRYLIKTRGQQVTLSCSPISGHRSVSWYQQTPGQGLQFLFEYFSETQRNKGNFPGRFSGRQFSNSRSEMNVSTLELGDSALYLCASSYTGLGYTFGSGTRLTVV.

J is TRBJ2-1 and V is TRBV9; 8 bases agree with TRBD1. CDR1 is SGDLS, CDR2 YYNGEE, per germline. Unmatched junction bases numbered 5, after V lost 3 bases and J lost 3 bases. This CDR3 spans 15 amino acids. The CDR3, as DNA: TGTGCCAGCAGCGACCGGGACAGGAACTACAATGAGCAGTTCTTC. It encodes CASSDRDRNYNEQFF.

This chain connects TRBV5-1 to TRBJ2-5; 8 nucleotides match TRBD1. The CDR3 is 13 residues long. Germline V gene data show CDR1 as SGHRS and CDR2 as YFSETQ. V dropped 5 bases and J dropped 4; count of bases not matched to a gene: 4. In DNA, the CDR3 is TGCGCCAGCAGAGCGCAGGGGGCAGAGACCCAGTACTTC. It codes for CASRAQGAETQYF.

The rearrangement joins TRBV7-8 to TRBJ2-1; 7 positions agree with TRBD2. CDR3 length: 14 amino acids. Germline V gene sequence: CDR1 SGHVS, CDR2 FQNEAQ. J lost 2 bases, V lost 10 bases, and 8 bases had no gene match. As DNA, the CDR3 is TGTGCCATCCTCCGGGGGGACCCCTACAATGAGCAGTTCTTC. It is translated as CAILRGDPYNEQFF.

This clonotype was recorded a few times. The rearrangement links TRBV6-2 or TRBV6-3 to TRBJ1-2; unclear D gene. Germline-derived CDR1 and CDR2 are MNHEY and SVGEGT. The CDR3 is 18 residues long. Trimming cost V 6 bases and J 2 bases, with 25 bases left between them. In DNA, the CDR3 is TGTGCCAGCAGAAAGGGTGTTCTTTTTAGTCATTTGAACTATGGCTACACCTTC. Amino acid sequence: CASRKGVLFSHLNYGYTF.

The genes are TRBV21-1 and TRBJ2-7; TRBD2 reflects the table's D call only, with no check against the DNA. TRBV21-1 is labeled a pseudogene. The CDR3 has 21 amino acids. CDR3 in amino acids: CASSKPKSRTGGDFCSYEQYF. The CDR3 DNA sequence: TGTGCCAGCAGCAAACCTAAGAGCCGAACAGGAGGGGACTTCTGCTCCTACGAGCAGTACTTC.

This clonotype appeared a few times. The J gene is TRBJ1-4, the V gene TRBV18; D is perhaps TRBD1 (5 bases). This CDR3 region has 12 residues. Trimming took 6 bases from V and 8 from J, leaving 10 bases between them. CDR1 and CDR2 from the germline V gene are KGHSH and LQKENI. The DNA for the CDR3 is TGTGCCAGCTCGTCCAGGGTCGAAAAACTGTTTTTT. It translates to CASSSRVEKLFF.

This clonotype was observed a handful of times. This chain uses TRBV7-9 with TRBJ1-1; no firm D call. Germline V gives CDR1 SEHNR, CDR2 FQNEAQ (reference sequence). Trimming pared 5 bases from V and 5 bases from J, leaving 9 bases between. The CDR3 sequence is 12 residues long. CDR3 nucleotides: TGTGCCAGCAGCCCCGTTGGAACTGAAGCTTTCTTT. Its translation: CASSPVGTEAFF.

This clonotype was recorded many times. V is TRBV21-1 and J is TRBJ2-1; the table assigns TRBD2, which was not confirmed against the DNA. TRBV21-1 is annotated as a pseudogene. CDR3 length: 14 residues. In DNA form, the CDR3 reads TGTGCCAGCAGCAAAGGGAAGAGGAGGGATGAGCAGTTCTTC. Translating gives CASSKGKRRDEQFF.

The chain couples TRBV5-1 to TRBJ2-7, with 9 bases aligning to TRBD2. The length of the CDR3 is 15 residues. The V gene end was trimmed by 5 bases and the J gene end by 0 bases; junction bases not matched to a gene: 6. CDR1 and CDR2 from the germline V gene are SGHRS and YFSETQ. CDR3 protein: CASSPLAGSSYEQYV. CDR3 nucleotides: TGCGCCAGCAGTCCCCTAGCGGGGAGCTCCTACGAGCAGTACGTC.

The chain is built from TRBV4-2 and TRBJ2-5, with TRBD2 matching 8 bases. Germline CDR1 LGHNA, CDR2 YNFKEQ. The trim removed 2 bases at V and 2 bases at J, leaving 4 bases unmatched. The CDR3 extends over 15 amino acids. In nucleotides, the CDR3 is TGTGCCAGCAGCCAACGCCGACTAGCGCAAGAGACCCAGTACTTC. Its protein is CASSQRRLAQETQYF.

This clonotype was recorded at least ten times. J is TRBJ2-3 and V is TRBV7-3, with TRBD2 matching 8 bases. V was clipped by 1 base and J by 3 bases; unmatched bases: 3. In germline, CDR1 is SGHTA, CDR2 FQGTGA. CDR3 length: 15 residues. The CDR3 region is CASSLKAGGTDTQYF. CDR3 in DNA: TGTGCCAGCAGCTTAAAGGCGGGGGGAACAGATACGCAGTATTTT.

This sequence joins TRBV6-1 and TRBJ2-3, with TRBD2 identical over 12 bases. The V gene's germline CDR1 is MNHNS and CDR2 SASEGT. Unmatched junction bases numbered 15, after V lost 4 bases and J lost 7 bases. This CDR3 comprises 18 residues. The CDR3 DNA sequence: TGTGCCAGCAGTGCGGCGGGAGGACTAGCGGGGTTTGTGAATACGCAGTATTTT. This gives the protein CASSAAGGLAGFVNTQYF.

This clonotype appeared many times. The rearrangement links TRBV6-2 or TRBV6-3 to TRBJ2-2, with D possibly being TRBD2 (6 bases). V dropped 6 bases and J dropped 4 bases, with 15 bases sitting between them. The CDR3 sequence is 15 residues long. Germline V gives CDR1 MNHEY, CDR2 SVGEGT. Here the CDR3 DNA reads TGTGCCAGCAGAGAGGGTAGGGAGGCCACCGGGGAGCTGTTTTTT. This codes for CASREGREATGELFF.

The chain uses TRBV7-2 and TRBJ2-1; possible D gene TRBD2, 5 bases. The V and J ends lost 1 base and 6 bases respectively, with 13 bases between them. The length of the CDR3 is 15 residues. From germline, CDR1 is SGHTA and CDR2 FQGNSA. CDR3 sequence (DNA): TGTGCCAGCAGCTTAGGCCTAGCAGAGGCCAATGAGCAGTTCTTC. This gives the protein CASSLGLAEANEQFF.

This clonotype was found many times. The chain has TRBV4-2 and TRBJ2-7; TRBD1 aligns across 8 bases. The CDR3 covers 14 residues. The germline CDR1 and CDR2 sequences are LGHNA and YNFKEQ. Trimming removed 1 base from V and 6 bases from J; junction bases left unmatched: 5. CDR3 bases: TGTGCCAGCAGCCAAGGGGGACAGGCTTCCGAGCAGTACTTC. As protein: CASSQGGQASEQYF.